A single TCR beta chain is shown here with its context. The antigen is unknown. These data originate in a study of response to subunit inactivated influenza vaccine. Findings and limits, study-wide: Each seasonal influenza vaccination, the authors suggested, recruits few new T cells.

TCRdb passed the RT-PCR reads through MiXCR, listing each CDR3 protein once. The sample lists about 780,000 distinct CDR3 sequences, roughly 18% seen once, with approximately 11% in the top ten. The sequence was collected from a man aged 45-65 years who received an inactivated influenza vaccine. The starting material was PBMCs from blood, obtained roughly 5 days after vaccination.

The CDR3 reads CASGQIANTGELFF. In nucleotides, the CDR3 is TGTGCCAGCGGACAGATCGCGAACACCGGGGAGCTGTTTTTT. The chain recombines TRBV6-1 with TRBJ2-2, with a possible D match to TRBD1 (6 bases). This CDR3 has 14 residues. The V gene's germline CDR1 is MNHNS and CDR2 SASEGT. V dropped 8 bases and J dropped 0 bases, with 10 bases sitting between them.